These 29 T cell receptor beta chains were sequenced from one sample in a study of shared clonotypes between healthy human individuals (dated by TCRdb to the early 2020s). The method was the immunoSEQ multiplex PCR assay. TCRdb carries this immuneACCESS record with in-frame sequences only. Its versions omit some clonotypes, under half of them owing to an unresolved V gene in the studies checked, with the rest unexplained. This sample lists roughly 660,000 clones; 90% were detected once. The ten top clones hold about 33% of the sample. The sequenced sample was memory CD8+ T cells from PBMCs. The cell subset or site label, as the study defines it: CD45RO+ cells pooled with CCR7-negative TemRA cells. The receptors stem from a man aged 18 to 35 in good health. Some clones in this sample may be carry-over from other donors' samples.

The V call is TRBV9, the J call TRBJ2-5; no clear D. Trimming cost V 3 bases and J 5 bases, with 17 bases left between them. The germline gives CDR1 SGDLS, CDR2 YYNGEE. This CDR3 is built from 15 residues. CDR3 region: CASSESGPTGETQYF. The DNA for the CDR3 is TGTGCCAGCAGCGAGTCCGGACCAACCGGGGAGACCCAGTACTTC.

This clone was detected once. The chain carries TRBV4-1 and TRBJ1-4; D may be TRBD1 (5 bases). CDR3 size: 15 residues. Germline V gene lookup returns CDR1 MGHRA and CDR2 YSYEKL. The ends were cut back, 4 bases at V and 2 bases at J, with 11 bases in the middle. DNA of the CDR3: TGCGCCAGCAGCCGATTAGGGGTGACTAATGAAAAACTGTTTTTT. Its protein is CASSRLGVTNEKLFF.

The gene calls are TRBV4-1 and TRBJ1-6; D is perhaps TRBD1 (5 bases). Trimming shortened V by 4 bases and J by 10 bases, and 14 bases separated the two germline ends. The CDR3 is 14 residues long. Per germline, CDR1 MGHRA and CDR2 YSYEKL. The chain's CDR3 is CASSLSRVDSPLHF. The CDR3 DNA follows: TGCGCCAGCAGCCTGTCCAGGGTAGACTCACCCCTCCACTTT.

The gene calls are TRBV7-2 and TRBJ2-4, with a weak D call TRBD1 (6 bases). V was cut by 3 bases and J by 1 base, with 13 bases left in between. This CDR3 spans 16 amino acids. Germline lookup yields CDR1 SGHTA and CDR2 FQGNSA. CDR3 sequence: CASSFRGPLAKNIQYF. The CDR3 DNA reads TGTGCCAGCAGCTTCAGGGGCCCCCTCGCCAAAAACATTCAGTACTTC.

The chain employs TRBV6-5 and TRBJ2-7, with D possibly TRBD1 on 5 matching bases. The V end lost 2 bases, the J end lost 4 bases, and 9 bases lay between the germline ends. This CDR3 has 13 residues. Looked up from germline, CDR1 is MNHEY and CDR2 is SVGAGI. DNA of the CDR3: TGTGCCAGCAGTTACGGGGCCCGATACGAGCAGTACTTC. Translating it yields CASSYGARYEQYF.

The CDR3 DNA is TGTGCCAGCAGCTTACAGGGGCCGTCCTACGAGCAGTACTTC. It codes for CASSLQGPSYEQYF. This chain connects TRBV7-3 to TRBJ2-7; tentative D call: TRBD1 (6 bases). CDR1 SGHTA and CDR2 FQGTGA come from the germline V gene. This CDR3 region has 14 residues. Between the trimmed V and J ends, which lost 2 bases and 1 base, there was a span of 9 bases.

As concerns this clone: Other DNA sequences from this sample encode an identical CDR3 as well. This rearrangement joins TRBV27 to TRBJ2-7, with 11 nucleotides matching TRBD2. The trim removed 0 bases at V and 3 bases at J, leaving 4 bases unmatched. CDR1 is MNHEY and CDR2 is SMNVEV in the germline V gene (reference sequence). This CDR3 comprises 16 residues. CDR3 sequence (DNA): TGTGCCAGCAGTTTATCCCTAGCGGGAGGAATCTACGAGCAGTACTTC. Residues: CASSLSLAGGIYEQYF.

This sequence joins TRBV11-2 and TRBJ2-3; weak D call: TRBD2 (5 bases). This CDR3 is 17 amino acids long. V lost 4 bases and J 6 bases, leaving 23 bases between the germline ends. Germline CDR1 and CDR2: SGHAT and FQNNGV. CDR3 coding DNA: TGTGCCAGCAGCTCCAAATTCGAAGCGGAGGAGTTCGATACGCAGTATTTT. Amino acid sequence: CASSSKFEAEEFDTQYF.

This rearrangement joins TRBV5-1 to TRBJ2-1; 7 bases align to TRBD1. Unmatched junction bases numbered 8, after V lost 0 bases and J lost 5 bases. The length of the CDR3 is 16 residues. The V gene's germline CDR1 is SGHRS and CDR2 YFSETQ. In DNA form, the CDR3 reads TGCGCCAGCAGCTTGGGGGACAGCCGTTTCCACAATGAGCAGTTCTTC. It translates to CASSLGDSRFHNEQFF.

This clone was seen only once. The genes are TRBV27 and TRBJ2-7; 8 bases map to TRBD2. V was pared by 6 bases and J by 1 base, with 2 bases of the junction left unmatched. Per germline, CDR1 MNHEY and CDR2 SMNVEV (reference sequence). This CDR3 is 13 amino acids long. CDR3 nucleotide sequence: TGTGCCAGCAGGGCTAGCGGGTCCTACGAGCAGTACTTC. It is translated as CASRASGSYEQYF.

V is TRBV27 and J is TRBJ2-2; possibly TRBD2 for D (7 bases). With 6 bases removed from V and 7 bases from J, the gap between germline ends came to 30 bases. Germline CDR1 is MNHEY and CDR2 is SMNVEV (reference sequence). This CDR3 has 19 residues. The CDR3 reads CASRTPAGQGGDTFGELFF. DNA of the CDR3: TGTGCCAGCAGAACCCCTGCGGGACAAGGGGGGGATACGTTCGGGGAGCTGTTTTTT.

The CDR3 sequence: CASSPTGGEGANVLTF. The DNA of the CDR3 is TGTGCCAGCAGCCCAACAGGGGGCGAAGGGGCCAACGTCCTGACTTTC. The chain uses TRBV7-2 and TRBJ2-6; 9 bases line up with TRBD1. Germline values: CDR1 SGHTA, CDR2 FQGNSA. Trimming cost V 5 bases and J 4 bases; bases outside gene matches: 6. The CDR3 spans 16 residues.

Notes on this clone: This CDR3 is also generated by other DNA sequences in the sample. V and J are TRBV19 and TRBJ1-1, with D perhaps TRBD1 (5 bases). In germline, CDR1 is LNHDA, CDR2 SQIVND (reference sequence). CDR3 length: 15 amino acids. Trimming took 1 base from V and 1 from J, leaving 10 bases between them. The CDR3 nucleotides read TGTGCCAGTAGTATAGGTTGGGGGGAGAACACTGAAGCTTTCTTT. It yields the protein CASSIGWGENTEAFF.

The chain recombines TRBV5-4 with TRBJ2-1; 7 nucleotides match TRBD2. The CDR3 runs 15 residues. V shed 4 bases, J shed 4 bases, and the junction held 8 bases outside the gene matches. Per germline, CDR1 SGHNT and CDR2 YYREEE (reference sequence). The CDR3 spells CASSQIAGPYNEQFF. In nucleotides, the CDR3 is TGTGCCAGCAGCCAGATAGCGGGCCCTTACAATGAGCAGTTCTTC.

This chain joins TRBV4-3 and TRBJ2-5; D gene ambiguous. CDR1 and CDR2 from the germline V gene are LGHNA and YSLEER. The CDR3 runs 15 residues. The germline V and J ends were trimmed by 4 bases and 5 bases, with 17 bases remaining between them. The DNA of the CDR3 is TGCGCCAGCAGCCGCCTATGGGATGGCCCGGAGACCCAGTACTTC. Residues: CASSRLWDGPETQYF.

The V call is TRBV2, the J call TRBJ2-1; 12 nucleotides agree with TRBD2. Losses at the gene ends were 11 bases for V and 9 bases for J; bases not matched to a gene: 14. The CDR3 covers 15 residues. In germline, CDR1 is SNHLY, CDR2 FYNNEI. CDR3 bases: TGTGCCGGCGAGGGACTAGCGGGTACTGGGGGTGAGCAGTTCTTC. Translating it yields CAGEGLAGTGGEQFF.

This clone has more than one count but fewer than ten. The chain joins TRBV2 to TRBJ2-7; D is possibly TRBD1 or TRBD2 (5 bases each). V lost 8 bases, J lost 3 bases, and 14 bases lay in between. CDR1 is SNHLY, CDR2 FYNNEI, per germline. CDR3 length: 13 amino acids. The CDR3 spells CASGAGTSYEQYF. The CDR3 DNA is TGTGCCAGCGGGGCAGGTACTAGCTACGAGCAGTACTTC.

This clone was recorded once. The chain is built from TRBV5-1 and TRBJ2-3; possible D gene TRBD2, 6 bases. The CDR3 spans 17 residues. The germline V gene encodes CDR1 SGHRS and CDR2 YFSETQ. The V and J ends lost 1 base and 4 bases respectively, with 19 bases between them. The CDR3 nucleotides are TGCGCCAGCAGCTTGACACGGGCGGGAAAGTACTCAGATACGCAGTATTTT. It specifies CASSLTRAGKYSDTQYF. Drawing the rest from reference TRBV5-1 and TRBJ2-3, the complete variable domain is KAGVTQTPRYLIKTRGQQVTLSCSPISGHRSVSWYQQTPGQGLQFLFEYFSETQRNKGNFPGRFSGRQFSNSRSEMNVSTLELGDSALYLCASSLTRAGKYSDTQYFGPGTRLTVL.

The chain has TRBV6-5 and TRBJ2-1; the match to TRBD2 covers 7 bases. Germline V gene lookup returns CDR1 MNHEY and CDR2 SVGAGI. This CDR3 region has 14 residues. V trimming: 8 bases; J trimming: 8 bases; junction bases outside the gene matches: 12. The CDR3 sequence is CASAGTGGGYEQFF. The CDR3 DNA is TGTGCCAGCGCGGGTACGGGGGGTGGTTATGAGCAGTTCTTC.

The chain is built from TRBV7-9 and TRBJ2-7; 8 bases align to TRBD1. V shed 0 bases and J 3 bases; nucleotides not matched to a gene: 10. The CDR3 sequence is 17 residues long. CDR1 and CDR2 (germline): SEHNR, FQNEAQ (reference sequence). CDR3 coding DNA: TGTGCCAGCAGCTTAGCACGGCTCCGGGACAGGAACTACGAGCAGTACTTC. Residues: CASSLARLRDRNYEQYF.

This chain joins TRBV7-9 and TRBJ1-1; possible D gene TRBD1, 5 bases. This CDR3 comprises 15 residues. Trimming left V 5 bases short and J 1 base short, with 14 bases between. CDR1 is SEHNR and CDR2 is FQNEAQ in the germline V gene (reference sequence). CDR3 nucleotide sequence: TGTGCCAGCAGCCCCCCGGGACGCACGAACACTGAAGCTTTCTTT. It is translated as CASSPPGRTNTEAFF.

The chain couples TRBV7-9 to TRBJ2-2; a possible D gene is TRBD2 (5 bases). Germline V lookup: CDR1 SEHNR, CDR2 FQNEAQ (reference sequence). The CDR3 consists of 17 residues. Trimming cost V 5 bases and J 3 bases, with 19 bases left between them. The CDR3 sequence: CASSPPLGGPDTGELFF. CDR3 sequence (DNA): TGTGCCAGCAGCCCCCCGTTAGGCGGGCCCGACACCGGGGAGCTGTTTTTT.

This clone has a single count. The rearrangement uses TRBV7-2 and TRBJ2-1; 8 nucleotides match TRBD2. The CDR3 is made up of 15 amino acids. Germline assignment: CDR1 SGHTA and CDR2 FQGNSA. Trimming at V came to 5 bases and at J to 0 bases, leaving 3 bases not matched to a gene. CDR3 loop: CASSQTSVSYNEQFF. The CDR3 coding sequence is TGTGCCAGCAGCCAGACTAGCGTCTCCTACAATGAGCAGTTCTTC.

V gene TRBV30 combines with J gene TRBJ2-1; D gene uncertain. Per the germline V gene, CDR1 is GTSNPN and CDR2 is SVGIG (reference sequence). This CDR3 has 13 amino acids. The V gene lost 0 bases and the J gene lost 6 bases, with 9 bases spanning the gap. The CDR3: CAWSVAVLNEQFF. CDR3 nucleotide sequence: TGTGCCTGGAGTGTGGCGGTTCTCAATGAGCAGTTCTTC.

CDR3 sequence: CASSPIVGGSTIYF. The CDR3 coding sequence is TGTGCCAGCAGCCCCATCGTTGGGGGGAGCACCATATATTTT. The rearrangement uses TRBV11-2 and TRBJ1-3; D is perhaps TRBD1 (5 bases). Germline V CDR1 and CDR2: SGHAT, FQNNGV. V was shortened by 5 bases and J by 9 bases, with 17 bases between the two germline ends. This CDR3 region has 14 residues.

V usage is TRBV11-2 and J usage is TRBJ1-1, with D hard to call. The CDR3 has 12 amino acids. The germline V and J ends were trimmed by 4 bases and 4 bases, with 7 bases remaining between them. Per germline, CDR1 SGHAT and CDR2 FQNNGV. In nucleotides, the CDR3 is TGTGCCAGCAGCTCATACGGCACTGAAGCTTTCTTT. Translated, it gives CASSSYGTEAFF.

This chain links TRBV19 with TRBJ2-7; 12 positions match TRBD1. There are 15 residues in the CDR3. The junction had 5 bases not matched to a gene; V was cut back by 3 bases and J by 5 bases. CDR1 and CDR2 from the germline V gene are LNHDA and SQIVND (reference sequence). This CDR3 is CASSMGTGGVNEQYF. Written as DNA, the CDR3 is TGTGCCAGTAGTATGGGGACAGGGGGCGTGAACGAGCAGTACTTC.

The chain uses TRBV4-3 and TRBJ2-2; D might be TRBD1 (6 bases). CDR1 is LGHNA and CDR2 is YSLEER in the germline V gene. The CDR3 extends over 14 amino acids. Trimming took 6 bases from V and 7 from J, leaving 15 bases between them. The CDR3 DNA reads TGCGCCAGCAGTCACAGGGTTTTAGGCGGGGAGCTGTTTTTT. Protein product: CASSHRVLGGELFF.

This rearrangement joins TRBV2 to TRBJ2-1; D is uncertain. Germline V CDR1 and CDR2: SNHLY, FYNNEI. Trimming removed 7 bases from V and 0 bases from J, with 1 base in between. The CDR3 covers 11 residues. The CDR3 sequence: CASTSYNEQFF. The DNA of the CDR3 is TGTGCCAGCACCTCCTACAATGAGCAGTTCTTC. Supplemented by reference TRBV2 and TRBJ2-1, the full variable domain reads EPEVTQTPSHQVTQMGQEVILRCVPISNHLYFYWYRQILGQKVEFLVSFYNNEISEKSEIFDDQFSVERPDGSNFTLKIRSTKLEDSAMYFCASTSYNEQFFGPGTRLTVL.